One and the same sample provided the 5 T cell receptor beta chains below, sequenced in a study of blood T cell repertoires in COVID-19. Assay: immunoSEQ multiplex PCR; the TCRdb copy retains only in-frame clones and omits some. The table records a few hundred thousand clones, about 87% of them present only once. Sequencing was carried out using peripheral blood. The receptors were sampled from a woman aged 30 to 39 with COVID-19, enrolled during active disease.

CDR3 amino acids: CASSVGGGTGELFF. CDR3 nucleotide sequence: TGTGCCAGCAGCGTGGGGGGTGGCACCGGGGAGCTGTTTTTT. This chain connects TRBV19 to TRBJ2-2; perhaps TRBD2 as D (6 bases). This CDR3 has 14 residues. The V end was cut by 9 bases, the J end by 4 bases, with 15 bases between. Germline CDR1 and CDR2: LNHDA and SQIVND (reference sequence).

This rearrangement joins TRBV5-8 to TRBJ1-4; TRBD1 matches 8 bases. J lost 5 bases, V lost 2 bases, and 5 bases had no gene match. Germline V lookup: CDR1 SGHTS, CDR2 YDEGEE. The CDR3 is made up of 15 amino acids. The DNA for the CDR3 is TGTGCCAGCAGCTTCCAGGGGGCTAGAAATGAAAAACTGTTTTTT. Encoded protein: CASSFQGARNEKLFF.

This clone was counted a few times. CDR3 region: CASRVGTSGGAIYF. The DNA for the CDR3 is TGTGCCAGCAGGGTGGGGACTAGCGGGGGTGCAATATACTTC. J is TRBJ2-7 and V is TRBV2; 14 bases are a match to TRBD2. Germline V gene data show CDR1 as SNHLY and CDR2 as FYNNEI. V gave up 6 bases and J gave up 13 bases; unmatched junction bases: 11. The CDR3 is 14 amino acids.

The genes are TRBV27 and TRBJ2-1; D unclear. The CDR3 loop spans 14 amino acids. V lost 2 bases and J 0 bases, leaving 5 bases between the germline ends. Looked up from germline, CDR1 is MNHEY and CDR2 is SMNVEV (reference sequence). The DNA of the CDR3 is TGTGCCAGCAGTTTAGGCACCTCCTACAATGAGCAGTTCTTC. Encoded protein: CASSLGTSYNEQFF.

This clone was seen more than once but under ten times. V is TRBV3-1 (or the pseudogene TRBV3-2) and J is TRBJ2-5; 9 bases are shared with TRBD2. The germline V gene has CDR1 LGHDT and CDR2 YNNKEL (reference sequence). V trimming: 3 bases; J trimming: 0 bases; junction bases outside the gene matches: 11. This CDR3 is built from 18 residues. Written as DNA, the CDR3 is TGTGCCAGCAGCCAGATCATTGCGAGCGGGGGGCACCAAGAGACCCAGTACTTC. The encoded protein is CASSQIIASGGHQETQYF.